These T cell receptor beta chains were read from a single sample in a study of CD8 T cells in ankylosing spondylitis. TCRdb reprocessed the 5' RACE reads with MiXCR, giving one entry per CDR3 protein. The table records about 700,000 distinct CDR3 sequences, roughly 20% of them present only once. Sequencing used blood, either unsorted or a sorted T cell fraction (not recorded which). These receptors originate from a male donor with ankylosing spondylitis. Each CDR3 is given with its conserved first and last residue. A D gene is named only where the DNA matches it firmly. The listing skips clone size in some rows; elsewhere it reads once, few, many or a size class.

CDR3 protein	CDR3 DNA	clone size	J gene	V gene	D gene
CASSQGLPTGGYGYTF	TGTGCCAGCAGCCAAGGCCTACCGACAGGGGGCTATGGCTACACCTTC	many	TRBJ1-2	TRBV3-1	TRBD1
CASGIQGNQPQHF	TGTGCCAGCGGCATACAGGGAAATCAGCCCCAGCATTTT	-	TRBJ1-5	TRBV6-6	-
CASHRGQHTNYGYTF	TGCGCCAGCCATCGAGGACAGCACACTAACTATGGCTACACCTTC	few	TRBJ1-2	TRBV5-1	-
CASSLGPEGGQPQHF	TGCGCCAGCAGCTTGGGACCCGAGGGGGGTCAGCCCCAGCATTTT	-	TRBJ1-5	TRBV5-1	-
CSARGQAGAILQYF	TGCAGTGCTAGAGGACAAGCGGGAGCCATTCTGCAGTACTTC	few	TRBJ2-5	TRBV20-1	TRBD2
CATSINREETQYF	TGTGCCACCAGCATAAACAGGGAAGAGACCCAGTACTTC	few	TRBJ2-5	TRBV15	-
CASSLEDGRGYNEQFF	TGCGCCAGCAGCTTGGAAGACGGCAGGGGGTACAATGAGCAGTTCTTC	-	TRBJ2-1	TRBV5-1	TRBD1
CAINNNDRNYGYTF	TGTGCCATCAACAATAACGACAGGAACTATGGCTACACCTTC	few	TRBJ1-2	TRBV10-3	-
CAISESEGSIDEQYF	TGTGCCATCAGTGAGTCGGAAGGGTCCATTGACGAGCAGTACTTC	-	TRBJ2-7	TRBV10-3	-
CASSRIDSETQYF	TGTGCCAGTAGCCGTATAGATTCGGAGACCCAGTACTTC	-	TRBJ2-5	TRBV19	-
CAISEIGASTGAFF	TGTGCCATCAGTGAGATTGGGGCTTCCACGGGGGCTTTCTTT	few	TRBJ1-1	TRBV10-3	-
CASTLVVREGALSEAFF	TGTGCCAGCACCCTAGTGGTGAGGGAAGGCGCGCTCTCTGAAGCTTTCTTT	-	TRBJ1-1	TRBV27	-
CATSSGGGSSYEQYF	TGTGCCACCAGCAGTGGAGGGGGCTCCAGCTACGAGCAGTACTTC	-	TRBJ2-7	TRBV15	-
CASSLEREETQYF	TGTGCCAGCAGCTTAGAAAGGGAAGAGACCCAGTACTTC	-	TRBJ2-5	TRBV7-2	-
CASSMDSSYNSPLHF	TGTGCCAGCAGCATGGACAGTTCCTATAATTCACCCCTCCACTTT	few	TRBJ1-6	TRBV5-5	-
CASSYSPGGTPLHF	TGTGCCAGCAGTTACTCTCCGGGTGGAACCCCCCTCCACTTT	few	TRBJ1-6	TRBV6-5	-
CASSLSVSYEQYF	TGTGCCAGCAGCTTAAGCGTTTCCTACGAGCAGTACTTC	-	TRBJ2-7	TRBV11-2	-
CSAKGLGSFGYTF	TGCAGTGCCAAAGGGCTCGGATCCTTTGGCTACACCTTC	many	TRBJ1-2	TRBV20-1	-
CSAPLFGTEQYF	TGCAGTGCTCCCTTATTCGGGACCGAGCAGTACTTC	few	TRBJ2-7	TRBV20-1	-
CASIQGVAGPPDTQYF	TGTGCCAGCATCCAAGGGGTAGCGGGGCCCCCAGATACGCAGTATTTT	-	TRBJ2-3	TRBV6-1	TRBD2
CASSLVPRSQDTQYF	TGTGCCAGCAGTTTAGTTCCCAGAAGTCAGGATACGCAGTATTTT	-	TRBJ2-3	TRBV27	-
CSASDGRGIVGELFF	TGCAGTGCTAGCGACGGGAGAGGGATCGTCGGGGAGCTGTTTTTT	few	TRBJ2-2	TRBV20-1	-
CASGFGNEQFF	TGTGCCAGCGGGTTTGGAAATGAGCAGTTCTTC	-	TRBJ2-1	TRBV6-5	-
CASSGTPWDNEQFF	TGTGCCAGCAGTGGGACGCCGTGGGACAATGAGCAGTTCTTC	-	TRBJ2-1	TRBV25-1	-
CASSQGGTGLEQYF	TGTGCCAGCAGCCAAGGGGGTACGGGCTTGGAGCAGTACTTC	-	TRBJ2-7	TRBV4-2	-
CASSPRLAYEQFF	TGTGCCAGCAGCCCCCGACTAGCGTATGAGCAGTTCTTC	-	TRBJ2-1	TRBV3-1	TRBD2
CASSTDWIDQETQYF	TGTGCCAGCAGCACGGACTGGATCGACCAAGAGACCCAGTACTTC	-	TRBJ2-5	TRBV7-8	-
CASSQDLPWEEETQYF	TGCGCCAGCAGCCAAGATCTCCCCTGGGAGGAAGAGACCCAGTACTTC	few	TRBJ2-5	TRBV4-3	-
CASRSGTEGSPLHF	TGTGCCAGCAGGTCCGGGACAGAGGGTTCACCCCTCCACTTT	-	TRBJ1-6	TRBV14	TRBD1
CATSDSVGTGVSGELFF	TGTGCCACCAGTGATTCGGTTGGGACAGGGGTTTCCGGGGAGCTGTTTTTT	-	TRBJ2-2	TRBV24-1	TRBD1
CASSLVSGEGGYTF	TGTGCCAGCAGCTTAGTATCCGGCGAGGGTGGCTACACCTTC	-	TRBJ1-2	TRBV7-8	-
CASSLEGLINQPQHF	TGTGCCAGCAGCTTAGAAGGCCTGATCAATCAGCCCCAGCATTTT	-	TRBJ1-5	TRBV11-2	-
CASRQAGTGDNTIYF	TGCGCCAGCAGACAGGCCGGGACAGGGGATAACACCATATATTTT	-	TRBJ1-3	TRBV5-1	TRBD1
CASSQVQGVYEQYF	TGCGCCAGCAGCCAGGTACAGGGGGTCTACGAGCAGTACTTC	few	TRBJ2-7	TRBV4-1	TRBD1
CASGDGIVGYTF	TGTGCCAGCGGGGACGGGATTGTTGGCTACACCTTC	-	TRBJ1-2	TRBV28	-
CASSPGQGLLANTGELFF	TGTGCCAGCTCACCCGGACAGGGATTATTGGCGAACACCGGGGAGCTGTTTTTT	few	TRBJ2-2	TRBV18	TRBD1
CSGYYRDRGMNTEAFF	TGCAGCGGATATTACCGGGACAGGGGTATGAACACTGAAGCTTTCTTT	-	TRBJ1-1	TRBV29-1	TRBD1
CASGPHPQEGYTF	TGTGCCAGCGGGCCGCACCCTCAAGAGGGCTACACCTTC	-	TRBJ1-2	TRBV12-3/TRBV12-4	-
CASSLAGVAGNQPQHF	TGTGCCAGCAGCTTGGCCGGGGTCGCAGGCAATCAGCCCCAGCATTTT	-	TRBJ1-5	TRBV5-5	-
CSADTPQGAPEAFF	TGCAGTGCCGATACTCCTCAGGGTGCCCCTGAAGCTTTCTTT	few	TRBJ1-1	TRBV20-1	-
CSVDGGFTDTQYF	TGCAGCGTTGATGGGGGGTTTACAGATACGCAGTATTTT	few	TRBJ2-3	TRBV29-1	-
CASSFGQGPTDTQYF	TGTGCCAGCAGCTTTGGACAGGGCCCCACAGATACGCAGTATTTT	-	TRBJ2-3	TRBV7-7	TRBD1
CASSFRSGGYTGELFF	TGCGCCAGCAGCTTCCGCAGCGGGGGCTACACCGGGGAGCTGTTTTTT	-	TRBJ2-2	TRBV5-1	TRBD2
CASLMADTQYF	TGTGCCAGCTTGATGGCAGATACGCAGTATTTT	-	TRBJ2-3	TRBV18	-
CASSLAPENTEAFF	TGTGCCAGCAGCTTAGCTCCAGAGAACACTGAAGCTTTCTTT	-	TRBJ1-1	TRBV7-2	-
CASSSFGYGYTF	TGTGCCAGCAGTTCCTTCGGGTACGGCTACACCTTC	many	TRBJ1-2	TRBV12-3/TRBV12-4	-
CAAGQGYEQYF	TGTGCCGCGGGACAGGGATACGAGCAGTACTTC	-	TRBJ2-7	TRBV24-1	TRBD1
CAISESGPYYGYTF	TGTGCCATCAGTGAGTCGGGACCTTACTATGGCTACACCTTC	-	TRBJ1-2	TRBV10-3	-
CASSPIGPSSGNTIYF	TGCGCCAGCAGCCCAATTGGACCTAGCTCTGGAAACACCATATATTTT	few	TRBJ1-3	TRBV5-1	-
CASSLAPWETQYF	TGCGCCAGCAGCTTGGCCCCGTGGGAGACCCAGTACTTC	many	TRBJ2-5	TRBV5-1	-
CASSLSYGYTF	TGTGCCAGCAGTTTAAGCTATGGCTACACCTTC	few	TRBJ1-2	TRBV12-3/TRBV12-4	-
CASSSSGGREQYF	TGTGCCAGCAGCTCGTCGGGGGGACGCGAGCAGTACTTC	few	TRBJ2-7	TRBV28	TRBD2